The 25 T cell receptor beta chains below were found in one sample sequenced in a study of blood T cells in healthy people across ages. A second PCR, run for about 7 to 12 cycles, used a sample-barcoded 5' primer plus a J-beta primer mix. TCRdb independently ran MiXCR on the 5' RACE reads; one entry per CDR3 protein. The sample shows approximately 850,000 distinct CDR3 sequences, 40% to 50% of them seen only once. The specimen sequenced was blood. These receptors all stem from a man aged 55-75 years in good health.

The chain is built from TRBV13 and TRBJ1-6, with D tentatively TRBD1 (5 bases). V lost 6 bases, J lost 0 bases, and 12 bases lay in between. The CDR3 covers 16 residues. Germline assignment: CDR1 PRHDT and CDR2 FYEKMQ (reference sequence). The CDR3 DNA follows: TGTGCCAGCAGGCGGGGCTCGAGCTCCTATAATTCACCCCTCCACTTT. Protein: CASRRGSSSYNSPLHF.

The CDR3 spells CASSQEGRWETQYF. DNA of the CDR3: TGCGCCAGCAGCCAAGAAGGCCGATGGGAGACCCAGTACTTC. V gene TRBV4-3 combines with J gene TRBJ2-5; D is uncertain. Trimming took off 0 bases at V and 5 bases at J, with 10 bases between the two ends. CDR1 LGHNA and CDR2 YSLEER come from the germline V gene. This CDR3 has 14 amino acids.

This clonotype came up once. The chain joins TRBV7-2 to TRBJ2-7, with D perhaps being TRBD1 or TRBD2 (5 bases each). The germline V gene has CDR1 SGHTA and CDR2 FQGNSA. The V and J ends lost 3 bases and 2 bases respectively, with 17 bases between them. The CDR3 is 16 residues long. CDR3 nucleotides: TGTGCCAGCAGCTTCTCCGGGACCCAAGCACCCTACGAGCAGTACTTC. Translation: CASSFSGTQAPYEQYF.

The chain couples TRBV4-2 to TRBJ1-2, with a tentative D call TRBD1 (5 bases). Germline CDR1 reads LGHNA; CDR2 reads YNFKEQ. The CDR3 is 15 residues long. Trimming removed 0 bases from V and 6 bases from J, with 14 bases in between. CDR3 in DNA: TGTGCCAGCAGCCAAGATCTGTTACGGGGCCATGGCTACACCTTC. Translated: CASSQDLLRGHGYTF.

The chain joins TRBV10-3 to TRBJ2-1; D is possibly TRBD1 (6 bases). The J call is in doubt because the DNA end fits TRBJ2-7 better. The CDR3 length is 14 residues. CDR1 is ENHRY and CDR2 is SYGVKD in the germline V gene. CDR3 DNA sequence: TGTGCCACAGGGGACCAGAGCTCCTACAATGAGCAGTACTTC. The encoded protein is CATGDQSSYNEQYF.

This chain links TRBV20-1 with TRBJ1-6, with D possibly being TRBD1 (5 bases). The CDR3 extends over 16 amino acids. V was cut by 0 bases and J by 5 bases, with 14 bases left in between. Germline CDR1 DFQATT, CDR2 SNEGSKA (reference sequence). The CDR3 reads CSARDRRQQNNSPLHF. CDR3 DNA sequence: TGCAGTGCTAGAGACCGTCGACAGCAGAATAATTCACCCCTCCACTTT.

This clonotype was seen a handful of times. V and J are TRBV15 and TRBJ2-1; D remains ambiguous. The ends were cut back, 1 base at V and 8 bases at J, with 12 bases in the middle. This CDR3 has 14 residues. Germline loops: CDR1 LNHNV, CDR2 YYDKDF (reference sequence). The DNA of the CDR3 is TGTGCCACCAGCAGAGGGTCCGTTCGAGATGAGCAGTTCTTC. Protein product: CATSRGSVRDEQFF.

This clonotype occurred many times. The chain is built from TRBV7-9 and TRBJ1-1, with no clear D. CDR1 is SEHNR and CDR2 is FQNEAQ in the germline V gene (reference sequence). Between the trimmed V and J ends, which lost 5 bases and 5 bases, there was a span of 9 bases. The CDR3 length is 12 residues. CDR3 amino acids: CASSRTGTEAFF. Written as DNA, the CDR3 is TGTGCCAGCAGCCGGACGGGAACTGAAGCTTTCTTT.

V usage is TRBV27 and J usage is TRBJ2-3; TRBD2 aligns across 9 bases. Germline loops: CDR1 MNHEY, CDR2 SMNVEV (reference sequence). This CDR3 region has 19 residues. V gave up 2 bases and J gave up 3 bases; unmatched junction bases: 15. Here the CDR3 reads CASSLTPSGGGAGTDTQYF. The CDR3 DNA reads as TGTGCCAGCAGTTTAACCCCTTCCGGCGGGGGGGCCGGAACAGATACGCAGTATTTT.

The genes are TRBV18 and TRBJ1-2; 11 bases are shared with TRBD1. There are 17 residues in the CDR3. CDR1 KGHSH and CDR2 LQKENI come from the germline V gene. The junction had 11 bases not matched to a gene; V was cut back by 1 base and J by 7 bases. CDR3 nucleotide sequence: TGTGCCAGCTCACCACTTGGACAGGGGGCGAGTGTTTCTGGCTACACCTTC. Residues: CASSPLGQGASVSGYTF.

This clonotype was seen a handful of times. The chain recombines TRBV6-1 with TRBJ2-5, with no clear D. The germline V and J ends were trimmed by 7 bases and 5 bases, with 11 bases remaining between them. This CDR3 has 12 residues. Germline-derived CDR1 and CDR2 are MNHNS and SASEGT. This chain's CDR3 is CASIGLGETQYF. CDR3 DNA: TGTGCCAGCATTGGCCTAGGGGAGACCCAGTACTTC.

In its sample, this clonotype was seen once. One junction end disagrees with the germline gene, perhaps due to a read error. The chain uses TRBV12-3 or TRBV12-4 and TRBJ1-3, with a possible D match to TRBD1 (5 bases). The CDR3 runs to 16 residues. CDR3 bases: TGTGCCAGCAGTTTAAGCGCAGCGGGGGAAGGAAACGCCATATATTTT. Protein product: CASSLSAAGEGNAIYF.

This clonotype occurred a few times. The chain recombines TRBV27 with TRBJ2-3, with 8 bases aligning to TRBD1. The CDR3 contains 17 residues. Trimming took 7 bases from V and 2 from J; bases not matched to a gene: 14. Germline CDR1 is MNHEY and CDR2 is SMNVEV (reference sequence). The CDR3 DNA follows: TGTGCCAGCAAAACCCCAGGACAGGGAGAGGACACAGATACGCAGTATTTT. This sequence encodes CASKTPGQGEDTDTQYF.

The rearrangement links TRBV13 to TRBJ2-3, with D maybe TRBD1 (6 bases). With 1 base removed from V and 6 bases from J, the gap between germline ends came to 14 bases. The CDR3 totals 15 residues. The germline gives CDR1 PRHDT, CDR2 FYEKMQ (reference sequence). The CDR3 DNA is TGTGCCAGCAGCTTAGTGACCTCTCAGGGGGATACGCAGTATTTT. Protein: CASSLVTSQGDTQYF.

This chain joins TRBV6-5 and TRBJ2-5, with 10 bases that match TRBD1. The CDR3 has 14 residues. V was clipped by 6 bases and J by 4 bases; unmatched bases: 5. CDR1 and CDR2 from the germline V gene are MNHEY and SVGAGI. The CDR3 protein is CASRGTGVLETQYF. The CDR3, as DNA: TGTGCCAGCAGAGGGACAGGGGTTTTAGAGACCCAGTACTTC.

This clonotype was counted only a few times. The chain combines TRBV12-3 or TRBV12-4 with TRBJ2-7; 15 bases line up with TRBD2. V gave up 5 bases and J gave up 7 bases; unmatched junction bases: 6. This CDR3 contains 15 residues. The CDR3 protein is CASSPQGLAGGEQYF. As DNA, the CDR3 is TGTGCCAGCAGTCCTCAGGGACTAGCGGGGGGTGAGCAGTACTTC.

Only a few counts were recorded for this clonotype. CDR3: CASSTKTGAGETQYF. The CDR3 region has the DNA TGTGCCAGCAGCACTAAGACAGGGGCGGGAGAGACCCAGTACTTC. The chain employs TRBV5-5 and TRBJ2-5; 8 nucleotides match TRBD1. CDR3 length: 15 amino acids. V lost 4 bases to trimming and J lost 4 bases; unmatched junction nucleotides: 9. Germline-derived CDR1 and CDR2 are SGHKS and YYEKEE (reference sequence).

In this sample, this clonotype turned up a few times. V usage is TRBV6-1 and J usage is TRBJ1-6, with D hard to call. The CDR3 loop spans 11 amino acids. Germline-derived CDR1 and CDR2 are MNHNS and SASEGT. Trimming stripped 6 bases from V and 14 bases from J, with 11 bases between. CDR3 loop: CASRHVKTLHF. CDR3 sequence (DNA): TGTGCCAGCAGGCACGTGAAAACCCTCCACTTT.

The gene calls are TRBV2 and TRBJ2-7; 8 bases are a match to TRBD1. The CDR3 loop spans 18 amino acids. In germline, CDR1 is SNHLY, CDR2 FYNNEI. V lost 5 bases to trimming and J lost 3 bases; unmatched junction nucleotides: 18. In DNA, the CDR3 is TGTGCCAGCAGTTATCCAGGCCCAGGAGTGACAGGGGTCTACGAGCAGTACTTC. Translating gives CASSYPGPGVTGVYEQYF.

The chain uses TRBV5-1 and TRBJ2-5; D may be TRBD2 (5 bases). This CDR3 spans 12 amino acids. The V end lost 2 bases, the J end lost 9 bases, and 11 bases lay between the germline ends. Germline V lookup: CDR1 SGHRS, CDR2 YFSETQ. The CDR3 bases are TGCGCCAGCAGCTTACCACACGGGGCCCAGTACTTC. The encoded protein is CASSLPHGAQYF.

In this sample, this clonotype turned up a few times. The chain recombines TRBV4-1 with TRBJ2-7; D assignment may be TRBD1 or TRBD2 (5 bases each). Trimming took off 4 bases at V and 0 bases at J, with 16 bases between the two ends. Germline V gene data show CDR1 as MGHRA and CDR2 as YSYEKL. The CDR3 runs 16 residues. DNA of the CDR3: TGCGCCAGCAGCCTAGAGGGGTGGGGGAGCTCCTACGAGCAGTACTTC. Translating gives CASSLEGWGSSYEQYF.

The genes are TRBV4-2 and TRBJ2-7, with 7 nucleotides matching TRBD1. Germline lookup yields CDR1 LGHNA and CDR2 YNFKEQ. Losses at the gene ends were 4 bases for V and 3 bases for J; bases not matched to a gene: 9. The CDR3 covers 15 residues. CDR3 sequence: CASSPQGDRSYEQYF. In nucleotides, the CDR3 is TGTGCCAGCAGCCCCCAAGGGGACAGAAGCTACGAGCAGTACTTC.

This CDR3 reads CASSLDSGQLTQYF. The CDR3 bases are TGTGCCAGCAGTTTAGACTCGGGGCAACTGACCCAGTACTTC. The chain employs TRBV27 and TRBJ2-4, with D possibly being TRBD1 or TRBD2 (5 bases each). The J call may be in error: the DNA end matches TRBJ2-5 better. The CDR3 has 14 residues. Germline CDR1 and CDR2: MNHEY and SMNVEV (reference sequence).

This clonotype was recorded many times. The rearrangement joins TRBV4-3 to TRBJ2-7, with D possibly matching TRBD1 (6 bases). Trimming cost V 8 bases and J 2 bases, with 19 bases left between them. Germline V gene sequence: CDR1 LGHNA, CDR2 YSLEER. The CDR3 is 15 residues long. This CDR3 is CASQKSRDTTYEQYF. CDR3 in DNA: TGCGCCAGCCAGAAGTCCCGGGACACCACCTACGAGCAGTACTTC.

The chain combines TRBV4-1 with TRBJ2-1, with D unclear. The CDR3 consists of 14 residues. Deletions cut 0 bases from V and 6 bases from J, with 9 bases between. Germline CDR1 and CDR2: MGHRA and YSYEKL. CDR3 in DNA: TGCGCCAGCAGCCAAGAATGGAGCCCCAATGAGCAGTTCTTC. This encodes CASSQEWSPNEQFF.